The subject of this entry is one T cell receptor (beta chain). Its matching antigen is unknown. The V gene's germline CDR1 is LNHNV and CDR2 YYDKDF (reference sequence). Trimming cost V 5 bases and J 2 bases; bases outside gene matches: 5. The CDR3 runs to 14 residues. The data were obtained in a study of T cells after posttransplantation cyclophosphamide. General study results and limits: Later blood repertoires were often dominated by clones from the donor CD8+ memory compartment. TRB overlap between skin or GI tissue T cells and blood was limited. TRB clonality was highly associated with recipient CMV seropositivity and reactivation.

Some clones are missing from TCRdb's copy, which holds only in-frame ones; the method was immunoSEQ multiplex PCR. In the table there are 8,500 to 9,500 clones, 98% of which are singletons. Cells defined as naive were viable CD3+CD4+ or CD3+CD8+ and CCR7+CD45RA+CD45RO-CD95-CD27+CD28+. The V gene is TRBV15, the J gene TRBJ2-5; 7 bases match TRBD1. Source material: naive CD8+ T cells sorted from PBMCs. The TCR sequence derives from a man aged 50 to 59 in good health, CMV-negative, and a related stem cell transplant donor. DNA of the CDR3: TGTGCCACCAGCGTCGGACAGGCACAAGAGACCCAGTACTTC. Translating it yields CATSVGQAQETQYF.